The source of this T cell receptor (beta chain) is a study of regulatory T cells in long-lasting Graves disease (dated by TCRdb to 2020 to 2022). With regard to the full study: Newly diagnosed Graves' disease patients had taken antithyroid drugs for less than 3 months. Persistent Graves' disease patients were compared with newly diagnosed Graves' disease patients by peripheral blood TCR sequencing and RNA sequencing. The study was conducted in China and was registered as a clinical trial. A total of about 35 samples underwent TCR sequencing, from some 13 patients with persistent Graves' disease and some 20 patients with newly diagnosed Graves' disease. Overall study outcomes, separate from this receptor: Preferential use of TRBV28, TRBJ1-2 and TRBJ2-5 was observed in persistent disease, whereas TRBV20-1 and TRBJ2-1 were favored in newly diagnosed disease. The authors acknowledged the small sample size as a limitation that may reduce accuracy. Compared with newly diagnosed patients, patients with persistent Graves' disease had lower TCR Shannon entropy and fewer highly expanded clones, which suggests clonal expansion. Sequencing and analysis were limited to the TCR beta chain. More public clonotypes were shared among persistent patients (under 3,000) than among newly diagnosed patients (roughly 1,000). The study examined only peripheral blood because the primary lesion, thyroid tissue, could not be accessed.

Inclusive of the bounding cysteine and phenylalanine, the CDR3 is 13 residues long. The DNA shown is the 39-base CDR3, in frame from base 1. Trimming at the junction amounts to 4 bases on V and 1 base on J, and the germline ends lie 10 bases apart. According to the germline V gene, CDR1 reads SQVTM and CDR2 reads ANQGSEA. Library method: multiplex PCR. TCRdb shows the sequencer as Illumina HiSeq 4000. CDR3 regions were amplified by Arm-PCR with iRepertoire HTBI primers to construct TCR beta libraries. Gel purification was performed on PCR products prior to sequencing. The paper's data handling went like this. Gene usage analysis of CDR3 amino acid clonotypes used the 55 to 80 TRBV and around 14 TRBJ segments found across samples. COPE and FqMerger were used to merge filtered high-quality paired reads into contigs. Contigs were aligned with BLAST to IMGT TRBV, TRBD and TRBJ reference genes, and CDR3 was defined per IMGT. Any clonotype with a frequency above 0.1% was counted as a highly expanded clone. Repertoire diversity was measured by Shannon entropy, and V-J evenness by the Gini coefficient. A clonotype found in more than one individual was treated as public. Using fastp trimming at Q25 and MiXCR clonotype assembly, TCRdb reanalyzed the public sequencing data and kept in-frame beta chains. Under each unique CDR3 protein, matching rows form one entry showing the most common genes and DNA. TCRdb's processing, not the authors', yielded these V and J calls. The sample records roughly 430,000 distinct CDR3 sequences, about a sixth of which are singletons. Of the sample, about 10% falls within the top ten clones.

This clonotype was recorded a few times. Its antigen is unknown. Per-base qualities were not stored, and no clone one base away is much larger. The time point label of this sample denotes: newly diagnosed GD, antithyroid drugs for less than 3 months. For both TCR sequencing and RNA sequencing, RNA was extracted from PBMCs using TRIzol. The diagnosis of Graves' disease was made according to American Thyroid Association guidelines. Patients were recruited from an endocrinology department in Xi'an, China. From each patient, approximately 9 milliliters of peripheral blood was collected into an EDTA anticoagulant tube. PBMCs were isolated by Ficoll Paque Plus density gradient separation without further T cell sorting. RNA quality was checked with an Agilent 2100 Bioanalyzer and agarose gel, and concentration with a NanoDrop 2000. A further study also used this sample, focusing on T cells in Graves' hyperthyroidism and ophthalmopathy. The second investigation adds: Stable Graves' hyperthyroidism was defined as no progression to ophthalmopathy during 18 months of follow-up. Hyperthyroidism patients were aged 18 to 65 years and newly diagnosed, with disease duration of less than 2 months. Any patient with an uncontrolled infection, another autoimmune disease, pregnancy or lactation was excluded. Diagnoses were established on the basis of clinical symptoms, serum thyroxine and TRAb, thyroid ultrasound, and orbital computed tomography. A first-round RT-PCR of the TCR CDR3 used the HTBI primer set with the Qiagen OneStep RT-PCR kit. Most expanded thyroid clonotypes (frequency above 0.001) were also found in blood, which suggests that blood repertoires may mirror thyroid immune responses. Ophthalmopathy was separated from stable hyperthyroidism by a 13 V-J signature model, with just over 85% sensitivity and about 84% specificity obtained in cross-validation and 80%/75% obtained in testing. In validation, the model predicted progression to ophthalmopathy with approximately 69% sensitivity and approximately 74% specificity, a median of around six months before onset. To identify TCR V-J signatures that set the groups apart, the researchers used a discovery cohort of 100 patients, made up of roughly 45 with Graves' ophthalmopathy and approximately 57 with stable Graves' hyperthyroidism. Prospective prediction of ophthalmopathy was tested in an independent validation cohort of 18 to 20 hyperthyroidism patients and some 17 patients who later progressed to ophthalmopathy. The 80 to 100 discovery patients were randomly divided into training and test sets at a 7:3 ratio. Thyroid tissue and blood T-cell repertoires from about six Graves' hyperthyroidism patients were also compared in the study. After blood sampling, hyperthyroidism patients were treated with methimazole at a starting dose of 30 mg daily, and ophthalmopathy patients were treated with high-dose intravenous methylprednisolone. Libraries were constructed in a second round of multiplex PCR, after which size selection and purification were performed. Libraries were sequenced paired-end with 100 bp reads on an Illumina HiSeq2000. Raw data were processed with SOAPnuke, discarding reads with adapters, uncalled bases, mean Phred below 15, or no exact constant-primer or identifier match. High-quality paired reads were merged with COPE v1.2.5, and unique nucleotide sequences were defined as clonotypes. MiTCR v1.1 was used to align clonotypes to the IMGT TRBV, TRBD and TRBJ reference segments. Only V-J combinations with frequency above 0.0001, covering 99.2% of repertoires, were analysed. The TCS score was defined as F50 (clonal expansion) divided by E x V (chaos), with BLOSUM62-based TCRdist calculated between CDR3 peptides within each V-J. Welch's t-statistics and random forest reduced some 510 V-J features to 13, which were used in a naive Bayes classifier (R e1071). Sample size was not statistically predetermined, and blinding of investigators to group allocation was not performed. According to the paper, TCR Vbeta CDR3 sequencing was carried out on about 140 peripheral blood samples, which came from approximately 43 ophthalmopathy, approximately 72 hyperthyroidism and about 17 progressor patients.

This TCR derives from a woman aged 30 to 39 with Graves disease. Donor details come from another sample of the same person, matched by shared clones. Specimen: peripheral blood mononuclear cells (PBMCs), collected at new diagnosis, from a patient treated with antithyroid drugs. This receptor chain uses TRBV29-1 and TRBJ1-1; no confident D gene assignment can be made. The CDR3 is CSVVHSQNTEAFF. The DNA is TGCAGCGTTGTCCACAGTCAGAACACTGAAGCTTTCTTT.